This T cell receptor beta chain was observed in a study of CD4 T cells in relation to SARS-CoV-2 and coronaviruses. Study summary: Patient ages ranged from 21 to 72, median 38. The restricting HLA molecule for shared crossreactive spike epitopes was mapped.

Method: immunoSEQ multiplex PCR; TCRdb's copy keeps in-frame clones and lacks some. The sample includes about 36,000 clones, approximately 80% of them seen just once. Losses at the gene ends were 7 bases for V and 0 bases for J; bases not matched to a gene: 5. Germline V gives CDR1 SGHKS, CDR2 YYEKEE (reference sequence). This CDR3 is built from 15 residues. On this clone: Its target is not known.

The sequenced sample consisted of memory CD4+ T cells from PBMCs, cultured in vitro. The rearrangement links TRBV5-5 to TRBJ2-1; 9 nucleotides match TRBD2. This clonotype originated in an adult with COVID-19. This CDR3 is CASGREGSSYNEQFF. In nucleotides, the CDR3 is TGTGCCAGCGGGCGGGAGGGAAGCTCCTACAATGAGCAGTTCTTC.